This T cell receptor (beta chain) derives from a study of blood T cell repertoires in COVID-19 (dated by TCRdb to the early 2020s). Turning to the overall study: The collaborator samples originated in the United States, Italy and Spain and spanned the acute and convalescent phases of COVID-19. Where HLA class I and class II types were available, the types were taken from metadata supplied by the sample provider, not from assay-based typing. Subjects who had been exposed to COVID-19, were actively infected with it, or had recovered from it provided the deeply sampled blood TCRbeta repertoires that made up the dataset. The repertoires were released in a freely available public database intended as a resource for research on the immune response to SARS-CoV-2. Samples were obtained from the ongoing ImmuneRACE study (first 160 participants) and from about 1,300 subjects provided by 6 global collaborators. The material from the prospective study consisted of cDNA or gDNA derived from T cells, B-cell-depleted T cells, or PBMCs. A de-identified subject ID, COVID-19 status, age in years and sex were almost always included in the sample metadata.

The germline V gene (reference sequence) gives CDR1 as LGHDT and CDR2 as YNNKEL. The CDR3 measures 14 amino acids from cysteine to phenylalanine. Only the CDR3 region is kept as DNA, spanning 42 bases read in frame from base 1. Between the V and J ends, shortened by 0 bases and 5 bases respectively, the junction contains 7 bases. TCRbeta CDR3 regions were amplified from genomic DNA using the immunoSEQ Assay, a bias-controlled multiplex PCR. On the authors' methods: The number of nucleated cells in each sample was estimated by amplification of reference gene primers within the assay. To quantify the absolute abundance of each unique TCRbeta CDR3 rearrangement, sequence reads were collapsed and filtered. For each sample, productive Simpson clonality was calculated as the square root of Simpson's diversity index over productive rearrangements. Drawn from immuneACCESS, this table holds only the in-frame rearrangements with V and J called that TCRdb kept. Clones are partly lost; checked studies trace under half to an unresolved V gene and leave the rest unexplained. The DNA was the basis for D and trimming; V, J and clone size are from that table. This sample holds 240,000 or so clones; about 81% were observed only once. The ten largest clones represent around 12% of the sample.

Points on this clone: The clone's antigen remains unknown. Base quality data are lacking; no much larger clone is found one base away.

Results and caveats for the whole study, not just this receptor: The quantity of clinical and demographic metadata differed by source and by participant and was supplied without curation.

Whole blood was collected in K2EDTA tubes by collaborating institutions according to the institutions' own protocols. For TCRbeta analysis, collaborators shipped samples in one of three forms: frozen whole blood, isolated PBMCs, or DNA extracted from either of those sample types. This sequence uses TRBV3-1 (or the pseudogene TRBV3-2) and TRBJ1-4, with the D segment identity uncertain. Material for sequencing was peripheral blood. The TCR was taken from a woman aged 60 to 75 with active or convalescent COVID-19. The bases are TGTGCCAGCAGCCAAGAAGTGAGCAATGAAAAACTGTTTTTT. The encoded protein is CASSQEVSNEKLFF.